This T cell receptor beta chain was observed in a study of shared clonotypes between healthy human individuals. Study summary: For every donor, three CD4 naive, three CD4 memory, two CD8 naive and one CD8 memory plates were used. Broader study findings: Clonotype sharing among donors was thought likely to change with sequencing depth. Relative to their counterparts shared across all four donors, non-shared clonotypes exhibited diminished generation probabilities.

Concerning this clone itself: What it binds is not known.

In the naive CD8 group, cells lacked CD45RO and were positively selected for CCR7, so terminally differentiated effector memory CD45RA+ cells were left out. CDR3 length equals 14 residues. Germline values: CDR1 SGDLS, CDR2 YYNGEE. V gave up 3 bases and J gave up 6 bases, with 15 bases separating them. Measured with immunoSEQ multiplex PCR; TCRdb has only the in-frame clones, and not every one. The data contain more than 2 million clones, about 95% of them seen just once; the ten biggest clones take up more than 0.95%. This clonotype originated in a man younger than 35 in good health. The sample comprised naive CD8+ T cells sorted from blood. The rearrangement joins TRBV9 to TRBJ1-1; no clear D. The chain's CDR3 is CASSGGSTGSEAFF. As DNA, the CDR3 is TGTGCCAGCAGCGGAGGTTCGACGGGATCTGAAGCTTTCTTT.